The 23 T cell receptor beta chains reported below all come from one sample, sequenced in a study of graft-versus-host responses after intestinal transplantation. The assay was immunoSEQ multiplex PCR, and TCRdb's table has in-frame clones only and misses some. The table records tens of thousands of clones, roughly 94% of them present only once. Specimen: PBMCs, collected 156 days after intestinal transplant. These receptors were obtained from a human patient who received an intestinal transplant, so some T cells may come from the graft donor.

The chain employs TRBV23-1 and TRBJ1-2; 11 bases agree with TRBD1. TRBV23-1 is known as an ORF, though its function is uncertain. V lost 3 bases and J lost 7; bases outside the gene matches: 13. The CDR3 has 17 residues. CDR3 coding DNA: TGCGCCAGCAGTCATTACATTGGGACAGGGGGGATATGTGGCTACACCTTC. Translated: CASSHYIGTGGICGYTF.

The rearrangement uses TRBV5-1 and TRBJ2-7; 11 bases fit TRBD1. The CDR3 runs 14 residues. From germline, CDR1 is SGHRS and CDR2 YFSETQ. V lost 1 base and J lost 4; bases outside the gene matches: 1. The CDR3 DNA is TGCGCCAGCAGCTTGCGGGACAGGGGGTACGAGCAGTACTTC. Amino acid sequence: CASSLRDRGYEQYF.

The chain carries TRBV9 and TRBJ2-3; TRBD1 matches 9 bases. There are 16 residues in the CDR3. V shed 3 bases and J 2 bases; nucleotides not matched to a gene: 7. Germline-derived CDR1 and CDR2 are SGDLS and YYNGEE. The CDR3 bases are TGTGCCAGCAGCGCCGAGGGACAGGGAGTCACAGATACGCAGTATTTT. This sequence encodes CASSAEGQGVTDTQYF.

In this sample, this clone turned up a few times. The chain has TRBV6-1 and TRBJ2-7, with 7 bases matching TRBD1. The junction had 2 bases not matched to a gene; V was cut back by 0 bases and J by 0 bases. The germline CDR1 and CDR2 sequences are MNHNS and SASEGT. The CDR3 extends over 15 amino acids. As DNA, the CDR3 is TGTGCCAGCAGTGAAGCGGGGGACAGCTCCTACGAGCAGTACTTC. This codes for CASSEAGDSSYEQYF.

The chain uses TRBV27 and TRBJ1-4; D remains ambiguous. Trimming removed 4 bases at V and 5 bases at J, with 23 bases between. The length of the CDR3 is 18 residues. Germline CDR1 MNHEY, CDR2 SMNVEV (reference sequence). The CDR3 DNA follows: TGTGCCAGCAGTTATTTGGTAGGTGAAGGTCAGCGGAATGAAAAACTGTTTTTT. This translates into CASSYLVGEGQRNEKLFF.

The V gene is TRBV28, the J gene TRBJ2-7; D is ambiguous. The CDR3 extends over 17 amino acids. Trimming took off 3 bases at V and 0 bases at J, with 18 bases between the two ends. Germline V gene sequence: CDR1 MDHEN, CDR2 SYDVKM. In nucleotides, the CDR3 is TGTGCCAGCAGTTTGCTGGCTGAACTTACTTTCTCCTACGAGCAGTACTTC. Translation: CASSLLAELTFSYEQYF.

This clone occurred a few times. The V and J genes are TRBV6-5 and TRBJ1-1; D not resolved. The V gene's germline CDR1 is MNHEY and CDR2 SVGAGI. The CDR3 totals 14 residues. V was shortened by 5 bases and J by 0 bases, with 10 bases between the two germline ends. The CDR3 coding sequence is TGTGCCAGCAGTGGCCGGGTCCTGAACACTGAAGCTTTCTTT. Amino acid sequence: CASSGRVLNTEAFF.

The chain joins TRBV7-8 to TRBJ1-1, with D possibly matching TRBD1 (5 bases). CDR1 and CDR2 from the germline V gene are SGHVS and FQNEAQ. The V and J ends lost 1 base and 4 bases respectively, with 13 bases between them. The CDR3 is 15 amino acids. DNA of the CDR3: TGTGCCAGCAGCTTAGAGAGGGGATGGGGCACTGAAGCTTTCTTT. This sequence encodes CASSLERGWGTEAFF.

The genes are TRBV7-9 and TRBJ2-2; perhaps TRBD1 as D (5 bases). This CDR3 is 16 amino acids long. Trimming pared 0 bases from V and 5 bases from J, leaving 13 bases between. Germline V gene lookup returns CDR1 SEHNR and CDR2 FQNEAQ (reference sequence). The CDR3 DNA sequence: TGTGCCAGCAGCTTAGCGCTTGGACAAAAGACCGGGGAGCTGTTTTTT. Protein: CASSLALGQKTGELFF.

The chain combines TRBV5-6 with TRBJ2-5; a weak D match, TRBD2 (5 bases). This CDR3 spans 15 amino acids. The germline CDR1 and CDR2 sequences are SGHDT and YYEEEE. V gave up 0 bases and J gave up 5 bases, with 14 bases separating them. CDR3 residues: CASSLGLGSGETQYF. CDR3 sequence (DNA): TGTGCCAGCAGCTTGGGACTGGGGAGTGGGGAGACCCAGTACTTC.

This sequence joins TRBV6-5 and TRBJ2-7; D may be TRBD1 or TRBD2 (7 bases each). V lost 0 bases and J 4 bases, leaving 13 bases between the germline ends. The germline CDR1 and CDR2 sequences are MNHEY and SVGAGI. The CDR3 length is 15 residues. The CDR3: CASSYSQGGSYEQYF. CDR3 nucleotide sequence: TGTGCCAGCAGTTACTCGCAGGGGGGGAGTTACGAGCAGTACTTC.

The chain joins TRBV5-8 to TRBJ2-5; D may correspond to TRBD1 or TRBD2 (5 bases each). The CDR3 spans 15 residues. Germline values: CDR1 SGHTS, CDR2 YDEGEE. V lost 0 bases, J lost 1 base, and 10 bases lay in between. The CDR3 is CASSLGVGPQETQYF. DNA for the CDR3: TGTGCCAGCAGCTTGGGTGTGGGACCCCAAGAGACCCAGTACTTC.

The chain couples TRBV7-3 to TRBJ2-3; D unresolved. The CDR3 has 13 amino acids. Trimming removed 5 bases from V and 0 bases from J, with 6 bases in between. CDR1 is SGHTA, CDR2 FQGTGA, per germline. The CDR3 DNA is TGTGCCAGCAGCGCCCCTAGCACAGATACGCAGTATTTT. Amino acid sequence: CASSAPSTDTQYF.

This chain uses TRBV19 with TRBJ1-2; weak D call: TRBD1 (6 bases). The CDR3 sequence is 15 residues long. Between the trimmed V and J ends, which lost 6 bases and 0 bases, there was a span of 14 bases. Germline V gene data show CDR1 as LNHDA and CDR2 as SQIVND (reference sequence). CDR3 in amino acids: CASRTRGAANYGYTF. The CDR3 DNA follows: TGTGCCAGTAGAACGAGGGGGGCCGCTAACTATGGCTACACCTTC.

The genes are TRBV19 and TRBJ2-5, with D unresolved. The germline CDR1 and CDR2 sequences are LNHDA and SQIVND (reference sequence). With 7 bases removed from V and 3 bases from J, the gap between germline ends came to 3 bases. This CDR3 is built from 10 residues. This CDR3 reads CASTKETQYF. DNA of the CDR3: TGTGCCAGTACAAAAGAGACCCAGTACTTC.

The CDR3 coding sequence is TGTGCCAGCAGCCCGGAGGCGGGAGCCCCCTACAATGAGCAGTTCTTC. This gives the protein CASSPEAGAPYNEQFF. The rearrangement links TRBV28 to TRBJ2-1; 7 bases line up with TRBD2. This CDR3 has 16 amino acids. Per the germline V gene, CDR1 is MDHEN and CDR2 is SYDVKM. The ends lost 6 bases at V and 2 bases at J; junction bases unmatched: 10.

The genes are TRBV2 and TRBJ2-2, with D perhaps matching TRBD2 (6 bases). The germline V gene encodes CDR1 SNHLY and CDR2 FYNNEI. The CDR3 is 16 amino acids. Trimming pared 7 bases from V and 5 bases from J, leaving 20 bases between. CDR3 in DNA: TGTGCCAGCACTAAGACGCGTAGCGGAGGAACCGGGGAGCTGTTTTTT. It is translated as CASTKTRSGGTGELFF.

The CDR3, as DNA: TGTGCCAGCAGCTTACGGGGTGACAATGAGCAGTTCTTC. Translated: CASSLRGDNEQFF. The chain is built from TRBV11-3 and TRBJ2-1, with D tentatively TRBD2 (5 bases). The CDR3 is made up of 13 amino acids. Per the germline V gene, CDR1 is SGHNT and CDR2 is YENEEA. Trimming stripped 2 bases from V and 5 bases from J, with 7 bases between.

The chain couples TRBV5-1 to TRBJ1-2; D possibly corresponds to TRBD1 (5 bases). This CDR3 is 13 amino acids long. V was trimmed by 0 bases and J by 5 bases, leaving 8 bases between them. Germline V gives CDR1 SGHRS, CDR2 YFSETQ. The CDR3 loop reads CASSLERGYGYTF. The CDR3 DNA is TGCGCCAGCAGCTTGGAGAGGGGATATGGCTACACCTTC. The full variable domain, its missing parts supplied by reference TRBV5-1 and TRBJ1-2, is KAGVTQTPRYLIKTRGQQVTLSCSPISGHRSVSWYQQTPGQGLQFLFEYFSETQRNKGNFPGRFSGRQFSNSRSEMNVSTLELGDSALYLCASSLERGYGYTFGSGTRLTVV.

In nucleotides, the CDR3 is TGTGCCAGCAGCGTAGACGTGGGGCAGACCACAGATACGCAGTATTTT. This codes for CASSVDVGQTTDTQYF. This chain connects TRBV9 to TRBJ2-3; tentatively, D is TRBD1 (5 bases). The germline V and J ends were trimmed by 0 bases and 2 bases, with 13 bases remaining between them. The CDR3 is made up of 16 amino acids. CDR1 and CDR2 from the germline V gene are SGDLS and YYNGEE.

This CDR3 reads CASSCGLVVYEQYF. The DNA for the CDR3 is TGTGCCAGCAGCTGCGGACTAGTTGTGTACGAGCAGTACTTC. V gene TRBV11-3 combines with J gene TRBJ2-7; 7 nucleotides line up with TRBD2. Germline lookup yields CDR1 SGHNT and CDR2 YENEEA. V dropped 4 bases and J dropped 4; count of bases not matched to a gene: 7. This CDR3 contains 14 residues.

Here the CDR3 DNA reads TGTGCCAGCAGCCAACAGATAAACACTGAAGCTTTCTTT. As protein: CASSQQINTEAFF. The V call is TRBV7-9, the J call TRBJ1-1; D unclear. The V gene lost 5 bases and the J gene lost 2 bases, with 9 bases spanning the gap. In germline, CDR1 is SEHNR, CDR2 FQNEAQ (reference sequence). The CDR3 extends over 13 amino acids.

V gene TRBV4-2 combines with J gene TRBJ1-4; 9 bases line up with TRBD1. The CDR3 extends over 15 amino acids. The ends lost 4 bases at V and 8 bases at J; junction bases unmatched: 8. Germline CDR1 LGHNA, CDR2 YNFKEQ. DNA of the CDR3: TGTGCCAGCAGCCCGGAGGGACAGGGTATGGAAAAACTGTTTTTT. Protein: CASSPEGQGMEKLFF.